A selection of T cell receptor beta chains follows, all from one sample in a study of T cells in Graves' hyperthyroidism and ophthalmopathy. TCRdb analysed the multiplex PCR reads with MiXCR anew, one entry per CDR3 protein. The data contain roughly 570,000 distinct CDR3 sequences, 35% to 55% of them seen just once; the ten biggest clones take up approximately 7.5%. Sequencing was carried out using peripheral blood or thyroid tissue (not recorded which). Receptors were obtained from a young woman with Graves' hyperthyroidism. Both conserved end residues are part of each CDR3. Each record gives: clone size, V gene, D gene, J gene, CDR3 length, CDR3 protein, CDR3 DNA. A D gene is named only where the DNA matches it firmly. Only some rows state a clone size, as once, few, many or a class for expanded clones.

size: many; V: TRBV2; D: NA; J: TRBJ1-1; length: 12; CDR3: CASRHRDTEAFF; DNA: TGTGCCAGCAGGCACAGGGACACTGAAGCTTTCTTT
size: NA; V: TRBV20-1; D: TRBD1; J: TRBJ2-5; length: 13; CDR3: CSAAPGGSETQYF; DNA: TGCAGTGCTGCCCCAGGGGGTTCAGAGACCCAGTACTTC
size: few; V: TRBV20-1; D: NA; J: TRBJ1-5; length: 15; CDR3: CSSLRTGNSNQPQHF; DNA: TGCAGTTCCCTGCGGACTGGGAATAGCAATCAGCCCCAGCATTTT
size: many; V: TRBV19; D: TRBD1; J: TRBJ1-1; length: 16; CDR3: CASEDRTLTMNTEAFF; DNA: TGTGCCAGTGAGGACAGGACCCTAACCATGAACACTGAAGCTTTCTTT
size: many; V: TRBV29-1; D: NA; J: TRBJ1-3; length: 14; CDR3: CSVEPLGAGNTIYF; DNA: TGCAGCGTTGAACCGCTTGGGGCTGGAAACACCATATATTTT
size: NA; V: TRBV2; D: NA; J: TRBJ2-5; length: 15; CDR3: CASSPRLGSNQPQYF; DNA: TGTGCCAGCAGTCCGCGCCTAGGGAGCAATCAGCCCCAGTACTTC
size: many; V: TRBV19; D: TRBD1; J: TRBJ1-1; length: 16; CDR3: CASSTWDRGWSTEAFF; DNA: TGTGCCAGTAGTACGTGGGACAGGGGATGGAGCACTGAAGCTTTCTTT
size: few; V: TRBV2; D: TRBD2; J: TRBJ2-3; length: 13; CDR3: CASSPWGGNTQYF; DNA: TGTGCCAGCTCACCCTGGGGGGGGAATACGCAGTATTTT
size: NA; V: TRBV6-2/TRBV6-3; D: TRBD1; J: TRBJ1-5; length: 16; CDR3: CASSYLGTGINQPQHF; DNA: TGTGCCAGCAGTTATCTGGGGACAGGGATCAATCAGCCCCAGCATTTT
size: many; V: TRBV12-3/TRBV12-4; D: TRBD1; J: TRBJ1-4; length: 13; CDR3: CASKNRGLEKLFF; DNA: TGTGCCAGCAAAAACAGGGGGTTGGAAAAACTGTTTTTT